This T cell receptor (beta chain) was identified in a study of shared clonotypes between healthy human individuals. Study as a whole: CD4 naive and CD4 memory each took three plates per donor, while CD8 naive took two and CD8 memory one. The study, taken as a whole, reports: Sorted-subset sequencing, rarefaction showed, was incomplete despite large depth.

It was CD45RO-negative cells, positively selected for CCR7, that made up naive CD8 cells, with terminally differentiated effector memory CD45RA+ cells excluded. CDR3 length: 14 amino acids. Trimming pared 3 bases from V and 2 bases from J, leaving 10 bases between. CDR1 is LNHDA, CDR2 SQIVND, per germline (reference sequence). Every immunoSEQ plate was one replicate of a subset's evenly spread DNA. Produced via immunoSEQ multiplex PCR; TCRdb's table is partial and in-frame only. This table has more than 2 million clones, about 94% appearing once. Concerning this clone itself: Antigen unknown.

This receptor was obtained from a man aged 18 to 29 in good health. The genes are TRBV19 and TRBJ1-2, with unresolved D. Sample: naive CD8+ T cells sorted from blood. CDR3 bases: TGTGCCAGTAGTATTTATTCCGGAAACTATGGCTACACCTTC. Translated: CASSIYSGNYGYTF.